This T cell receptor beta chain was captured by sequencing in a study of control samples from healthy donors and cancer patients. The assay was immunoSEQ multiplex PCR, and TCRdb's table has in-frame clones only and misses some. This sample yields roughly 90,000 clones, of which roughly 89% are seen a single time; 8.5% to 10% belongs to the top ten. The germline V gene encodes CDR1 ENHRY and CDR2 SYGVKD. The CDR3 has 14 amino acids. V shed 7 bases and J shed 1 base, with 13 bases lying between them. The chain links TRBV10-3 to TRBJ1-1; D unresolved. This TCR was recovered from a woman in her forties or fifties with colorectal cancer. Source material: PBMCs. The CDR3 nucleotides read TGTGCCATCACGAATACCCTAAAGAACACTGAAGCTTTCTTT. This gives the protein CAITNTLKNTEAFF.